A single sample is the source of the 27 T cell receptor beta chains below, sequenced in a study of blood T cell repertoires in COVID-19. This table comes from immunoSEQ multiplex PCR, and its TCRdb copy is limited to in-frame clones, with some not included. Here the sample spans 300,000 to 400,000 clones, 91% being singletons. The sequenced sample was peripheral blood. All receptors come from a woman aged 18-35 years who had recovered from COVID-19.

The chain carries TRBV4-1 and TRBJ1-5; 7 bases align to TRBD1. Trimming took 1 base from V and 1 from J; bases not matched to a gene: 10. The CDR3 loop spans 18 amino acids. Germline assignment: CDR1 MGHRA and CDR2 YSYEKL. Written as DNA, the CDR3 is TGCGCCAGCAGCCAAGTAGGCAGGGGGAGAGGGAGCAATCAGCCCCAGCATTTT. This encodes CASSQVGRGRGSNQPQHF.

This chain links TRBV27 with TRBJ1-1; 8 nucleotides match TRBD1. Trimming removed 0 bases from V and 5 bases from J; junction bases left unmatched: 11. Germline V gene data show CDR1 as MNHEY and CDR2 as SMNVEV (reference sequence). The CDR3 runs 17 residues. In DNA, the CDR3 is TGTGCCAGCAGTTTATCGTTCAGGGGGCAATATAGAACTGAAGCTTTCTTT. Translation gives CASSLSFRGQYRTEAFF.

This clone has just a few counts. V usage is TRBV7-9 and J usage is TRBJ1-3; 10 bases line up with TRBD1. V shed 6 bases, J shed 5 bases, and the junction held 7 bases outside the gene matches. Per germline, CDR1 SEHNR and CDR2 FQNEAQ (reference sequence). The CDR3 contains 15 residues. The CDR3 coding sequence is TGTGCCAGCAGTTTGGGACAGGGGCAGCGAAACACCATATATTTT. Protein product: CASSLGQGQRNTIYF.

The V gene is TRBV19, the J gene TRBJ2-5; the D gene is possibly TRBD2 (5 bases). Germline CDR1 LNHDA, CDR2 SQIVND (reference sequence). The CDR3 totals 15 residues. Deletions cut 6 bases from V and 5 bases from J, with 19 bases between. The CDR3 nucleotides read TGTGCCAGTAGCCGCACTAGAGAGAGATGGGAGACCCAGTACTTC. Translating it yields CASSRTRERWETQYF.

V is TRBV3-1 (or the pseudogene TRBV3-2) and J is TRBJ2-2, with 12 bases lining up with TRBD2. V lost 4 bases to trimming and J lost 3 bases; unmatched junction nucleotides: 6. The CDR3 has 17 amino acids. The germline V gene has CDR1 LGHDT and CDR2 YNNKEL (reference sequence). CDR3 DNA sequence: TGTGCCAGCAGCCTTGGACTAGCGGGAACTTACACCGGGGAGCTGTTTTTT. This sequence encodes CASSLGLAGTYTGELFF.

The V gene is TRBV11-3, the J gene TRBJ2-6, with D uncertain. Germline V gene lookup returns CDR1 SGHNT and CDR2 YENEEA. V lost 5 bases, J lost 2 bases, and 10 bases lay in between. CDR3 length: 15 amino acids. DNA for the CDR3: TGTGCCAGCAGCCCCGAGTACCCTGGGGCCAACGTCCTGACTTTC. Its protein product is CASSPEYPGANVLTF.

The CDR3 region has the DNA TGTGCCAGCTCACCACAGGGGCTCTCTGGGGCCAACGTCCTGACTTTC. The encoded protein is CASSPQGLSGANVLTF. The chain joins TRBV18 to TRBJ2-6; D might be TRBD1 (5 bases). The CDR3 runs to 16 residues. Trimming took off 1 base at V and 0 bases at J, with 7 bases between the two ends. The germline V gene has CDR1 KGHSH and CDR2 LQKENI.

This rearrangement joins TRBV18 to TRBJ2-1, with D maybe TRBD2 (5 bases). Deletions cut 6 bases from V and 5 bases from J, with 11 bases between. Germline V gene lookup returns CDR1 KGHSH and CDR2 LQKENI. The CDR3 spans 13 residues. The CDR3 bases are TGTGCCAGCTCGGAGGTACTCGACAATGAGCAGTTCTTC. Translated, it gives CASSEVLDNEQFF.

The V call is TRBV5-6, the J call TRBJ1-6, with a tentative D call TRBD1 (5 bases). The germline V and J ends were trimmed by 0 bases and 7 bases, with 8 bases remaining between them. The CDR3 spans 14 residues. Germline loops: CDR1 SGHDT, CDR2 YYEEEE. The chain's CDR3 is CASSLAGGNSPLHF. The CDR3 DNA reads as TGTGCCAGCAGCTTGGCCGGGGGAAATTCACCCCTCCACTTT.

This sequence joins TRBV6-1 and TRBJ2-1; 9 bases match TRBD2. Germline loops: CDR1 MNHNS, CDR2 SASEGT. V dropped 4 bases and J dropped 0; count of bases not matched to a gene: 10. The CDR3 consists of 18 residues. As DNA, the CDR3 is TGTGCCAGCAGTGCCGGGACTAGCACTTTGAGCTCCTACAATGAGCAGTTCTTC. Amino acids: CASSAGTSTLSSYNEQFF.

This CDR3 is CASTAGTDNSPLHF. CDR3 nucleotide sequence: TGTGCCAGCACCGCCGGGACAGATAATTCACCCCTCCACTTT. This sequence joins TRBV3-1 (or the pseudogene TRBV3-2) and TRBJ1-6; 7 nucleotides agree with TRBD1. Germline V gives CDR1 LGHDT, CDR2 YNNKEL (reference sequence). This CDR3 has 14 residues. V lost 7 bases, J lost 5 bases, and 5 bases stayed unmatched.

The chain links TRBV5-8 to TRBJ2-7, with 15 bases identical to TRBD2. Germline CDR1 and CDR2: SGHTS and YDEGEE. V dropped 4 bases and J dropped 5; count of bases not matched to a gene: 7. The CDR3 has 16 residues. CDR3 residues: CASSHGLAGGYHEQYV. In DNA form, the CDR3 reads TGTGCCAGCAGCCATGGACTAGCGGGAGGGTACCACGAGCAGTACGTC.

The chain couples TRBV3-1 (or the pseudogene TRBV3-2) to TRBJ2-5; 7 bases map to TRBD1. Germline CDR1 LGHDT, CDR2 YNNKEL (reference sequence). The CDR3 sequence is 14 residues long. V shed 3 bases and J 1 base; nucleotides not matched to a gene: 2. This CDR3 reads CASSHRDSQETQYF. The CDR3 DNA reads as TGTGCCAGCAGCCACCGGGACAGCCAAGAGACCCAGTACTTC.

The rearrangement uses TRBV3-1 (or the pseudogene TRBV3-2) and TRBJ2-1, with D possibly TRBD1 on 5 matching bases. The CDR3 runs 12 residues. The germline V gene encodes CDR1 LGHDT and CDR2 YNNKEL (reference sequence). Trimming pared 2 bases from V and 7 bases from J, leaving 6 bases between. The CDR3 region has the DNA TGTGCCAGCAGCCAATCAGGGAATGAGCAGTTCTTC. Translating it yields CASSQSGNEQFF.

This clone was picked up a small number of times. The genes are TRBV11-3 and TRBJ2-5, with 7 bases identical to TRBD2. Trimming took 5 bases from V and 0 from J; bases not matched to a gene: 6. The CDR3 length is 15 residues. Germline loops: CDR1 SGHNT, CDR2 YENEEA. CDR3 nucleotide sequence: TGTGCCAGCAGCCTAGGGGAGGGGTACCAAGAGACCCAGTACTTC. Encoded protein: CASSLGEGYQETQYF.

The CDR3 nucleotides are TGTGCCAGTAGTAACCAAGACAGGGATGGCGAGCAGTACGTC. This encodes CASSNQDRDGEQYV. This chain uses TRBV19 with TRBJ2-7; 7 nucleotides line up with TRBD1. The CDR3 is 14 amino acids. The ends lost 4 bases at V and 6 bases at J; junction bases unmatched: 9. Germline V gene data show CDR1 as LNHDA and CDR2 as SQIVND (reference sequence).

The genes are TRBV11-2 and TRBJ2-3; TRBD2 might be the D (6 bases). CDR1 and CDR2 (germline): SGHAT, FQNNGV. This CDR3 comprises 14 residues. Trimming took off 5 bases at V and 1 base at J, with 10 bases between the two ends. The CDR3 DNA sequence: TGTGCCAGCAGCGAAGGGACTCGCACAGATACGCAGTATTTT. As protein: CASSEGTRTDTQYF.

This clone was detected once. Other nucleotide sequences in the sample specify the same CDR3. The chain is built from TRBV5-1 and TRBJ1-4; TRBD1 aligns across 9 bases. The trim removed 3 bases at V and 7 bases at J, leaving 4 bases unmatched. CDR3 length: 14 amino acids. Germline values: CDR1 SGHRS, CDR2 YFSETQ. CDR3 coding DNA: TGCGCCAGCAGCTGGGGACAGGGCGGTGAAAAACTGTTTTTT. It translates to CASSWGQGGEKLFF.

This sequence joins TRBV19 and TRBJ2-3; tentative D call: TRBD1 (5 bases). The V gene lost 6 bases and the J gene lost 1 base, with 8 bases spanning the gap. Per germline, CDR1 LNHDA and CDR2 SQIVND (reference sequence). This CDR3 contains 13 residues. The CDR3 is CASRLGGTDTQYF. The CDR3 DNA follows: TGTGCCAGTAGGCTAGGGGGCACAGATACGCAGTATTTT.

This clone was recorded only once. DNA of the CDR3: TGTGCCACAGGAAGAGGGTCCGATCAGCCCCAGCATTTT. Translation: CATGRGSDQPQHF. This chain links TRBV6-5 with TRBJ1-5, with unresolved D. CDR1 is MNHEY and CDR2 is SVGAGI in the germline V gene. The V end was cut by 10 bases, the J end by 5 bases, with 15 bases between. This CDR3 is built from 13 residues.

This clone was recorded only once. This chain connects TRBV11-2 to TRBJ2-2; 13 bases map to TRBD2. CDR1 and CDR2 (germline): SGHAT, FQNNGV. The length of the CDR3 is 16 residues. The J segment lost 6 bases and the V segment lost 5 bases, leaving 6 bases of the junction unmatched. The CDR3 loop is CASSPWTSGRPGELFF. In nucleotides, the CDR3 is TGTGCCAGCAGCCCATGGACTAGCGGGAGACCCGGGGAGCTGTTTTTT.

The chain combines TRBV7-9 with TRBJ1-4; 9 bases fit TRBD1. The CDR3 runs to 16 residues. Germline trimming cut 0 bases from V and 4 bases from J; bases unmatched to any gene: 3. Germline CDR1 and CDR2: SEHNR and FQNEAQ (reference sequence). The CDR3 bases are TGTGCCAGCAGCTTAGCCGGGACAGGGTTTAATGAAAAACTGTTTTTT. It specifies CASSLAGTGFNEKLFF.

The J gene is TRBJ1-2, the V gene TRBV27; D is possibly TRBD1 (5 bases). Germline V CDR1 and CDR2: MNHEY, SMNVEV (reference sequence). The CDR3 covers 16 residues. The germline V and J ends were trimmed by 3 bases and 5 bases, with 19 bases remaining between them. The CDR3 region is CASSLLSVGREYGYTF. CDR3 DNA: TGTGCCAGCAGTTTGTTAAGCGTGGGCAGGGAATATGGCTACACCTTC.

This clone has a handful of counts. V usage is TRBV7-9 and J usage is TRBJ1-2; weak D call: TRBD1 (6 bases). V was trimmed by 0 bases and J by 3 bases, leaving 11 bases between them. Per the germline V gene, CDR1 is SEHNR and CDR2 is FQNEAQ (reference sequence). The CDR3 sequence is 15 residues long. The CDR3 reads CASSLAFGQHYGYTF. The CDR3 DNA reads TGTGCCAGCAGCTTAGCGTTTGGACAGCACTATGGCTACACCTTC.

The chain recombines TRBV5-1 with TRBJ2-5; a possible D gene is TRBD2 (6 bases). V lost 3 bases and J 5 bases, leaving 14 bases between the germline ends. Looked up from germline, CDR1 is SGHRS and CDR2 is YFSETQ. The CDR3 consists of 14 residues. The CDR3 nucleotides are TGCGCCAGCAGCTACCGGGGGATCGGGGAGACCCAGTACTTC. It encodes CASSYRGIGETQYF.

The chain is built from TRBV4-1 and TRBJ2-2; D might be TRBD2 (6 bases). CDR3 length equals 15 residues. V was trimmed by 4 bases and J by 5 bases, leaving 14 bases between them. Germline-derived CDR1 and CDR2 are MGHRA and YSYEKL. The CDR3 reads CASSPSGGLTGELFF. The CDR3 nucleotides are TGCGCCAGCAGCCCCTCAGGAGGGTTAACCGGGGAGCTGTTTTTT.

The CDR3 reads CASPKSRTGTTLGEQFF. DNA of the CDR3: TGTGCCAGCCCTAAATCCCGGACAGGTACTACCCTAGGTGAGCAGTTCTTC. The chain carries TRBV2 and TRBJ2-1; 7 bases are shared with TRBD1. The CDR3 is made up of 17 amino acids. Germline values: CDR1 SNHLY, CDR2 FYNNEI. J gave up 9 bases and V 8 bases, and 22 bases lay outside the gene matches.